The 32 T cell receptor beta chains below all came from one sample that was sequenced in a study of OX40 agonist ivuxolimab in advanced cancers. The method was immunoSEQ multiplex PCR; TCRdb's version includes in-frame clones alone and lacks a portion of them. Of 55,000 to 70,000 clones in the sample, around 82% were seen once. Sequences were derived from CD4+ or CD8+ T cells sorted from blood, sampled in a trial of the OX40 agonist ivuxolimab. These receptor sequences come from an adult with an advanced solid tumor such as melanoma, head and neck, liver or kidney cancer.

The chain has TRBV9 and TRBJ1-1; possible D gene TRBD1, 5 bases. V lost 0 bases, J lost 1 base, and 7 bases lay in between. The CDR3 totals 14 residues. CDR1 is SGDLS and CDR2 is YYNGEE in the germline V gene. The CDR3 spells CASSVVGTNTEAFF. CDR3 nucleotide sequence: TGTGCCAGCAGCGTAGTCGGGACGAACACTGAAGCTTTCTTT.

The chain recombines TRBV6-1 with TRBJ2-1, with 9 bases lining up with TRBD1. The V gene's germline CDR1 is MNHNS and CDR2 SASEGT. This CDR3 is built from 14 residues. V gave up 1 base and J gave up 10 bases; unmatched junction bases: 5. The CDR3 spells CASSEGTGVSEQFF. In DNA form, the CDR3 reads TGTGCCAGCAGTGAAGGGACAGGGGTTAGCGAGCAGTTCTTC.

The gene calls are TRBV10-3 and TRBJ2-5; perhaps TRBD1 as D (6 bases). Germline CDR1 is ENHRY and CDR2 is SYGVKD. The length of the CDR3 is 13 residues. Trimming removed 4 bases at V and 5 bases at J, with 11 bases between. In DNA, the CDR3 is TGTGCCATCAGTGGTTCGAGGGGGGAGACCCAGTACTTC. Its translation is CAISGSRGETQYF.

This sequence joins TRBV7-2 and TRBJ1-5; possibly TRBD1 for D (5 bases). Between the trimmed V and J ends, which lost 0 bases and 5 bases, there was a span of 17 bases. Germline assignment: CDR1 SGHTA and CDR2 FQGNSA. The CDR3 covers 17 residues. CDR3 sequence: CASSLAGSSRGDQPQHF. In nucleotides, the CDR3 is TGTGCCAGCAGCTTAGCCGGGTCTTCCCGAGGGGATCAGCCCCAGCATTTT.

V gene TRBV25-1 combines with J gene TRBJ2-1; 7 bases are a match to TRBD2. After removal of 8 bases from V and 10 bases from J, the junction contained 11 bases not matched to a gene. This CDR3 is 13 amino acids long. CDR1 is MGHDK and CDR2 is SYGVNS in the germline V gene. The CDR3: CASSRDYTREQFF. CDR3 DNA sequence: TGTGCCAGCTCCAGGGACTACACAAGAGAGCAGTTCTTC.

V is TRBV6-5 and J is TRBJ2-6; D call uncertain. Germline V gene data show CDR1 as MNHEY and CDR2 as SVGAGI. V was cut by 4 bases and J by 0 bases, with 4 bases left in between. The CDR3 is made up of 14 amino acids. The CDR3 protein is CASSWLSGANVLTF. The CDR3 DNA reads as TGTGCCAGCAGTTGGCTCTCTGGGGCCAACGTCCTGACTTTC.

The chain is built from TRBV7-3 and TRBJ2-5; D is unresolved. There are 15 residues in the CDR3. V lost 1 base and J lost 1, with 10 bases in between. The germline V gene encodes CDR1 SGHTA and CDR2 FQGTGA. CDR3 DNA: TGTGCCAGCAGCTTAAACGGACGGAGCCAAGAGACCCAGTACTTC. Its translation: CASSLNGRSQETQYF.

The V call is TRBV28, the J call TRBJ1-3; 9 bases map to TRBD1. Germline loops: CDR1 MDHEN, CDR2 SYDVKM. J was trimmed by 6 bases and V by 2 bases; bases with no gene match: 5. The CDR3 extends over 15 amino acids. CDR3 protein: CASSLLTGGLNTIYF. CDR3 bases: TGTGCCAGCAGTTTACTGACAGGGGGTTTAAACACCATATATTTT.

The chain has TRBV18 and TRBJ2-3; 10 positions agree with TRBD1. The germline V gene has CDR1 KGHSH and CDR2 LQKENI. The CDR3 runs 14 residues. Losses at the gene ends were 6 bases for V and 3 bases for J; bases not matched to a gene: 3. CDR3: CASSGTGVTDTQYF. In nucleotides, the CDR3 is TGTGCCAGCTCTGGGACAGGGGTTACAGATACGCAGTATTTT. The variable domain in full, with the rest retrieved from reference TRBV18 and TRBJ2-3, is NAGVMQNPRHLVRRRGQEARLRCSPMKGHSHVYWYRQLPEEGLKFMVYLQKENIIDESGMPKERFSAEFPKEGPSILRIQQVVRGDSAAYFCASSGTGVTDTQYFGPGTRLTVL.

The V and J genes are TRBV7-9 and TRBJ1-2, with 8 bases identical to TRBD1. Trimming cost V 0 bases and J 14 bases; bases outside gene matches: 14. Germline loops: CDR1 SEHNR, CDR2 FQNEAQ (reference sequence). The CDR3 totals 15 residues. CDR3 DNA sequence: TGTGCCAGCAGCTTAGCAATCGGACAGGGCCCCCTTCGGACCTTC. Translating gives CASSLAIGQGPLRTF.

This chain uses TRBV6-4 with TRBJ2-2, with D unresolved. V was shortened by 3 bases and J by 2 bases, with 1 base between the two germline ends. From germline, CDR1 is MRHNA and CDR2 SNTAGT. CDR3 length: 12 amino acids. CDR3 nucleotides: TGTGCCAGCAGTGATAACACCGGGGAGCTGTTTTTT. Protein product: CASSDNTGELFF.

The chain combines TRBV7-9 with TRBJ1-2; tentative D call: TRBD1 (5 bases). This CDR3 spans 16 amino acids. Trimming pared 4 bases from V and 3 bases from J, leaving 18 bases between. CDR1 and CDR2 (germline): SEHNR, FQNEAQ (reference sequence). This chain's CDR3 is CASSSWDRYLHYGYTF. In nucleotides, the CDR3 is TGTGCCAGCAGCTCCTGGGACCGGTACCTTCACTATGGCTACACCTTC.

This clone was counted a few times. The chain has TRBV28 and TRBJ2-7; 9 nucleotides align to TRBD1. Germline CDR1 reads MDHEN; CDR2 reads SYDVKM. The CDR3 has 15 amino acids. V dropped 6 bases and J dropped 1; count of bases not matched to a gene: 7. The CDR3 loop reads CASRSDRGISYEQYF. The CDR3 bases are TGTGCCAGCAGATCGGACAGGGGTATTTCCTACGAGCAGTACTTC.

This clone was picked up one time. This chain connects TRBV11-2 to TRBJ1-2; no clear D. Germline assignment: CDR1 SGHAT and CDR2 FQNNGV. The CDR3 sequence is 17 residues long. The V and J ends lost 5 bases and 1 base respectively, with 20 bases between them. The chain's CDR3 is CASSPRLRAGFNYGYTF. CDR3 nucleotide sequence: TGTGCCAGCAGCCCGCGATTAAGGGCCGGATTTAACTATGGCTACACCTTC.

The rearrangement links TRBV30 to TRBJ2-3, with D perhaps TRBD2 (7 bases). The CDR3 spans 14 residues. From germline, CDR1 is GTSNPN and CDR2 SVGIG (reference sequence). Trimming removed 3 bases from V and 2 bases from J, with 12 bases in between. The CDR3 region has the DNA TGTGCCTGGAGGGAGGGGGGGCACACAGATACGCAGTATTTT. Protein product: CAWREGGHTDTQYF.

The chain has TRBV7-9 and TRBJ2-1; D tentatively reads TRBD1 or TRBD2 (5 bases each). Germline V gives CDR1 SEHNR, CDR2 FQNEAQ (reference sequence). Trimming took off 3 bases at V and 5 bases at J, with 20 bases between the two ends. The CDR3 is 17 amino acids. The CDR3: CASSFGAKGWGNNEQFF. As DNA, the CDR3 is TGTGCCAGCAGCTTCGGAGCCAAGGGGTGGGGGAACAATGAGCAGTTCTTC.

The gene calls are TRBV28 and TRBJ2-7; D gene ambiguous. The V and J ends lost 7 bases and 0 bases respectively, with 7 bases between them. Germline V lookup: CDR1 MDHEN, CDR2 SYDVKM. The CDR3 is made up of 12 amino acids. The CDR3 here is CASTSSSYEQYF. DNA of the CDR3: TGTGCCAGCACCTCAAGCTCCTACGAGCAGTACTTC.

The rearrangement joins TRBV2 to TRBJ1-5; 10 bases agree with TRBD1. Trimming at V came to 5 bases and at J to 9 bases, leaving 10 bases not matched to a gene. This CDR3 spans 15 amino acids. Germline V gene data show CDR1 as SNHLY and CDR2 as FYNNEI. The chain's CDR3 is CASSIGTGAYLPQHF. The CDR3 region has the DNA TGTGCCAGCAGTATCGGGACAGGGGCTTATCTGCCCCAGCATTTT. Full variable domain (rest looked up from reference TRBV2 and TRBJ1-5): EPEVTQTPSHQVTQMGQEVILRCVPISNHLYFYWYRQILGQKVEFLVSFYNNEISEKSEIFDDQFSVERPDGSNFTLKIRSTKLEDSAMYFCASSIGTGAYLPQHFGDGTRLSIL.

The chain recombines TRBV5-1 with TRBJ2-5; 7 nucleotides line up with TRBD2. After removal of 3 bases from V and 4 bases from J, the junction contained 12 bases not matched to a gene. Per germline, CDR1 SGHRS and CDR2 YFSETQ. This CDR3 has 16 residues. CDR3 amino acids: CASSSGTTALGETQYF. CDR3 coding DNA: TGCGCCAGCAGCTCTGGGACTACTGCCCTTGGAGAGACCCAGTACTTC.

V is TRBV7-2 and J is TRBJ2-7; D remains unclear. Germline assignment: CDR1 SGHTA and CDR2 FQGNSA. The CDR3 sequence is 11 residues long. Deletions cut 5 bases from V and 3 bases from J, with 5 bases between. As DNA, the CDR3 is TGTGCCAGCAGCCCTGGCTACGAGCAGTACTTC. This encodes CASSPGYEQYF.

The chain uses TRBV28 and TRBJ2-2; the D gene is possibly TRBD2 (5 bases). The CDR3 consists of 13 residues. Between the trimmed V and J ends, which lost 6 bases and 1 base, there was a span of 6 bases. The germline CDR1 and CDR2 sequences are MDHEN and SYDVKM. In DNA, the CDR3 is TGTGCCAGCAGGGAGGAGAACACCGGGGAGCTGTTTTTT. Translated, it gives CASREENTGELFF.

The chain has TRBV28 and TRBJ1-5, with 7 bases aligning to TRBD1. The CDR3 spans 14 residues. The V and J ends lost 6 bases and 6 bases, in that order; junction bases with no gene match: 8. Germline V gene data show CDR1 as MDHEN and CDR2 as SYDVKM. The CDR3 sequence is CASSSPGGPQPQHF. In DNA, the CDR3 is TGTGCCAGCAGCTCCCCAGGGGGGCCTCAGCCCCAGCATTTT.

This CDR3 is CASSDTPNLGSSYEQYF. The CDR3, as DNA: TGTGCCAGTAGTGATACTCCAAATTTGGGGAGCTCCTACGAGCAGTACTTC. The chain links TRBV19 to TRBJ2-7, with D possibly matching TRBD2 (5 bases). This CDR3 region has 17 residues. The V end lost 5 bases, the J end lost 0 bases, and 20 bases lay between the germline ends. The germline gives CDR1 LNHDA, CDR2 SQIVND (reference sequence).

A remark on this clone: Additional DNA sequences in this sample encode the identical CDR3. V is TRBV7-2 and J is TRBJ1-1, with 11 bases matching TRBD1. The CDR3 spans 11 residues. Looked up from germline, CDR1 is SGHTA and CDR2 is FQGNSA. The ends lost 5 bases at V and 11 bases at J; junction bases unmatched: 1. The CDR3 reads CASSGDRGAFF. CDR3 DNA sequence: TGTGCCAGCAGCGGGGACAGGGGGGCTTTCTTT.

The chain joins TRBV7-2 to TRBJ1-3; 8 bases map to TRBD1. Germline CDR1 and CDR2: SGHTA and FQGNSA. Trimming at V came to 6 bases and at J to 0 bases, leaving 7 bases not matched to a gene. There are 16 residues in the CDR3. The CDR3 coding sequence is TGTGCCAGCAGTACTACCGGGACAGGCTCTGGAAACACCATATATTTT. Its translation is CASSTTGTGSGNTIYF. Complete variable domain (other parts from reference TRBV7-2 and TRBJ1-3): GAGVSQSPSNKVTEKGKDVELRCDPISGHTALYWYRQSLGQGLEFLIYFQGNSAPDKSGLPSDRFSAERTGGSVSTLTIQRTQQEDSAVYLCASSTTGTGSGNTIYFGEGSWLTVV.

The genes are TRBV4-2 and TRBJ1-5; D uncertain. This CDR3 spans 13 amino acids. The germline CDR1 and CDR2 sequences are LGHNA and YNFKEQ. Trimming removed 0 bases at V and 7 bases at J, with 7 bases between. The CDR3: CASSQEARQPQHF. The CDR3 DNA is TGTGCCAGCAGCCAAGAAGCTCGCCAGCCCCAGCATTTT.

This clone was observed a handful of times. The gene calls are TRBV6-1 and TRBJ1-2, with TRBD1 as a possible D gene (6 bases). The CDR3 is 14 residues long. Trimming removed 0 bases at V and 8 bases at J, with 13 bases between. Looked up from germline, CDR1 is MNHNS and CDR2 is SASEGT. The CDR3 region is CASSEARVQGGYTF. CDR3 coding DNA: TGTGCCAGCAGTGAAGCACGGGTGCAGGGGGGCTACACCTTC.

The J gene is TRBJ2-7, the V gene TRBV27; TRBD1 agrees at 8 bases. CDR1 is MNHEY, CDR2 SMNVEV, per germline (reference sequence). Losses at the gene ends were 8 bases for V and 3 bases for J; bases not matched to a gene: 9. The CDR3 has 14 amino acids. CDR3 loop: CASRGTGRFYEQYF. DNA for the CDR3: TGTGCCAGCCGAGGGACAGGAAGATTCTACGAGCAGTACTTC.

The chain recombines TRBV11-2 with TRBJ2-2, with D possibly matching TRBD2 (6 bases). Germline V gene sequence: CDR1 SGHAT, CDR2 FQNNGV. This CDR3 is 17 amino acids long. Trimming pared 6 bases from V and 4 bases from J, leaving 21 bases between. CDR3 bases: TGTGCCAGCAGTCCCTATACGGGAGTAATGGGCACCGGGGAGCTGTTTTTT. Residues: CASSPYTGVMGTGELFF.

The chain joins TRBV27 to TRBJ1-4; D is possibly TRBD1 (6 bases). In germline, CDR1 is MNHEY, CDR2 SMNVEV (reference sequence). This CDR3 region has 15 residues. V lost 8 bases, J lost 14 bases, and 27 bases lay in between. CDR3: CASGLPGTRVRGLFF. The CDR3 region has the DNA TGTGCCAGCGGGCTGCCCGGGACAAGGGTCCGGGGGCTGTTTTTT.

The chain combines TRBV28 with TRBJ1-1; 8 bases match TRBD1. The CDR3 has 14 residues. J gave up 5 bases and V 4 bases, and 6 bases lay outside the gene matches. The germline gives CDR1 MDHEN, CDR2 SYDVKM. The CDR3 DNA sequence: TGTGCCAGCAGTTCCAGGGGGCGTCGAACTGAAGCTTTCTTT. This sequence encodes CASSSRGRRTEAFF.

This chain joins TRBV23-1 and TRBJ2-7; the match to TRBD2 covers 11 bases. TRBV23-1 is an ORF, with its function uncertain. The CDR3 is 17 residues long. Germline trimming cut 3 bases from V and 5 bases from J; bases unmatched to any gene: 12. The CDR3 DNA sequence: TGCGCCAGCAGTCACCCTGGGACTAGCGGTGTCCTGAACGAGCAGTACTTC. It codes for CASSHPGTSGVLNEQYF.